The entry that follows covers one T cell receptor (beta chain) sequence. The record originates from a study of cytomegalovirus exposure and HLA in healthy donors. Background on the study: An analysis done earlier identified about 120 million unique TCR beta sequences from around 180 million T cells.

The donors (healthy individuals) were bone marrow donors. Trimming took off 1 base at V and 4 bases at J, with 14 bases between the two ends. CDR3 length: 17 residues. From germline, CDR1 is MGHRA and CDR2 YSYEKL. A multiplex PCR was run with 60 Vbeta primers and 13 Jbeta primers. Only in-frame clones appear in the TCRdb table, and some are missing; sequencing was by immunoSEQ multiplex PCR. Seen in this sample are roughly 200,000 clones; the ten most common clones hold roughly 1.2%. The sample consisted of PBMCs. The chain couples TRBV4-1 to TRBJ1-6, with D possibly matching TRBD1 (5 bases). This TCR came from a girl aged 2-10 years in good health and CMV-seropositive. The CDR3 DNA follows: TGCGCCAGCAGCCAAGTCCGGGGCGGGGAGTATAATTCACCCCTCCACTTT. Amino acid sequence: CASSQVRGGEYNSPLHF.